These 13 T cell receptor beta chains originate from one sample sequenced in a study of blood T cell repertoires in COVID-19. TCRdb keeps only in-frame clones here, not all; method: immunoSEQ multiplex PCR. Of 150,000 to 200,000 clones in the sample, approximately 80% are singletons; the top ten hold 6% to 8.5%. What was sequenced was peripheral blood. All receptors derive from a human donor in a cohort sampled during active COVID-19.

The CDR3 nucleotides read TGCGCCAGCAGCTCCGAAAGGGGTGAAAAACTGTTTTTT. Its protein product is CASSSERGEKLFF. The chain uses TRBV5-1 and TRBJ1-4; D may be TRBD1 (5 bases). The CDR3 is 13 residues long. V was clipped by 3 bases and J by 7 bases, with 10 bases between them. In germline, CDR1 is SGHRS, CDR2 YFSETQ.

This clone has a handful of counts. The chain has TRBV4-2 and TRBJ2-7, with 8 positions matching TRBD2. CDR3 length: 16 residues. Per the germline V gene, CDR1 is LGHNA and CDR2 is YNFKEQ. V lost 0 bases, J lost 4 bases, and 8 bases stayed unmatched. The CDR3, as DNA: TGTGCCAGCAGCCAAGATCCCGGGACTAGTAGGTACGAGCAGTACTTC. The encoded protein is CASSQDPGTSRYEQYF.

The chain has TRBV3-1 (or the pseudogene TRBV3-2) and TRBJ2-1, with 8 bases lining up with TRBD2. The CDR3 is 15 amino acids. Per germline, CDR1 LGHDT and CDR2 YNNKEL (reference sequence). After removal of 4 bases from V and 4 bases from J, the junction contained 6 bases not matched to a gene. The DNA of the CDR3 is TGTGCCAGCAGCCTGGGCGGGGGGCCGTACAATGAGCAGTTCTTC. Protein sequence: CASSLGGGPYNEQFF.

The chain couples TRBV7-9 to TRBJ1-1, with D perhaps TRBD1 (6 bases). Trimming shortened V by 3 bases and J by 0 bases, and 11 bases separated the two germline ends. Germline-derived CDR1 and CDR2 are SEHNR and FQNEAQ (reference sequence). This CDR3 region has 15 residues. This chain's CDR3 is CASSLSQGMNTEAFF. The DNA for the CDR3 is TGTGCCAGCAGCTTGTCGCAGGGGATGAACACTGAAGCTTTCTTT. The whole variable domain, remainder taken from reference TRBV7-9 and TRBJ1-1, is DTGVSQNPRHKITKRGQNVTFRCDPISEHNRLYWYRQTLGQGPEFLTYFQNEAQLEKSRLLSDRFSAERPKGSFSTLEIQRTEQGDSAMYLCASSLSQGMNTEAFFGQGTRLTVV.

CDR3 DNA: TGTGCCAGCAGTTATGGGGCCCCCAATGAGCAGTTCTTC. Amino acids: CASSYGAPNEQFF. The V gene is TRBV12-3 or TRBV12-4, the J gene TRBJ2-1; the D gene is possibly TRBD1 (5 bases). This CDR3 comprises 13 residues. V lost 4 bases and J 6 bases, leaving 10 bases between the germline ends.

The gene calls are TRBV12-3 or TRBV12-4 and TRBJ2-2; D unresolved. Trimming removed 4 bases from V and 8 bases from J, with 8 bases in between. This CDR3 is 12 amino acids long. CDR3 nucleotide sequence: TGTGCCAGCAGTTACGTTCGGGGGGAGCTGTTTTTT. Translation gives CASSYVRGELFF.

This clone has a single count. The rearrangement uses TRBV19 and TRBJ2-6, with TRBD2 as a possible D gene (5 bases). Germline CDR1 reads LNHDA; CDR2 reads SQIVND (reference sequence). This CDR3 has 16 residues. The germline V and J ends were trimmed by 5 bases and 0 bases, with 11 bases remaining between them. The CDR3 is CASSRGLGSGANVLTF. As DNA, the CDR3 is TGTGCCAGTAGTCGGGGATTGGGCTCTGGGGCCAACGTCCTGACTTTC.

The chain combines TRBV7-2 with TRBJ1-2; TRBD1 aligns across 8 bases. The CDR3 loop spans 15 amino acids. CDR1 and CDR2 from the germline V gene are SGHTA and FQGNSA. The V and J ends lost 4 bases and 2 bases, in that order; junction bases with no gene match: 6. This CDR3 reads CASSYRAGGNYGYTF. Here the CDR3 DNA reads TGTGCCAGCAGCTATAGGGCAGGGGGCAACTATGGCTACACCTTC.

V usage is TRBV6-5 and J usage is TRBJ1-2, with 10 bases lining up with TRBD1. Germline trimming cut 6 bases from V and 8 bases from J; bases unmatched to any gene: 6. CDR1 is MNHEY and CDR2 is SVGAGI in the germline V gene. The CDR3 covers 13 residues. The CDR3 bases are TGTGCCAGCAGCGATAGGACAGGGGGAGGCTACACCTTC. Residues: CASSDRTGGGYTF.

The genes are TRBV25-1 and TRBJ1-1; no clear D. This CDR3 has 15 residues. V shed 8 bases and J shed 3 bases, with 19 bases lying between them. CDR1 and CDR2 from the germline V gene are MGHDK and SYGVNS. The CDR3, as DNA: TGTGCCAGCCGGCCCAATGGCGATGAGGACACTGAAGCTTTCTTT. This translates into CASRPNGDEDTEAFF.

The chain joins TRBV15 to TRBJ2-7; a possible D gene is TRBD1 (6 bases). Germline values: CDR1 LNHNV, CDR2 YYDKDF (reference sequence). The CDR3 consists of 14 residues. V shed 9 bases and J shed 1 base, with 16 bases lying between them. CDR3 residues: CATSLTGRSYEQYF. Here the CDR3 DNA reads TGTGCCACTTCTCTTACAGGGAGATCCTACGAGCAGTACTTC.

The CDR3 DNA sequence: TGTGCCTGGAGTTGGGGCGGGGGCCATGGCTACACCTTC. This encodes CAWSWGGGHGYTF. This chain links TRBV30 with TRBJ1-2; perhaps TRBD1 as D (6 bases). Trimming stripped 2 bases from V and 6 bases from J, with 13 bases between. The CDR3 totals 13 residues. In germline, CDR1 is GTSNPN, CDR2 SVGIG (reference sequence).

This chain uses TRBV6-5 with TRBJ1-6, with D hard to call. This CDR3 contains 14 residues. Germline V gene sequence: CDR1 MNHEY, CDR2 SVGAGI. V lost 2 bases and J 10 bases, leaving 12 bases between the germline ends. CDR3 in amino acids: CASSYVALGSPLHF. CDR3 nucleotides: TGTGCCAGCAGTTACGTCGCCCTCGGGTCACCCCTCCACTTT.